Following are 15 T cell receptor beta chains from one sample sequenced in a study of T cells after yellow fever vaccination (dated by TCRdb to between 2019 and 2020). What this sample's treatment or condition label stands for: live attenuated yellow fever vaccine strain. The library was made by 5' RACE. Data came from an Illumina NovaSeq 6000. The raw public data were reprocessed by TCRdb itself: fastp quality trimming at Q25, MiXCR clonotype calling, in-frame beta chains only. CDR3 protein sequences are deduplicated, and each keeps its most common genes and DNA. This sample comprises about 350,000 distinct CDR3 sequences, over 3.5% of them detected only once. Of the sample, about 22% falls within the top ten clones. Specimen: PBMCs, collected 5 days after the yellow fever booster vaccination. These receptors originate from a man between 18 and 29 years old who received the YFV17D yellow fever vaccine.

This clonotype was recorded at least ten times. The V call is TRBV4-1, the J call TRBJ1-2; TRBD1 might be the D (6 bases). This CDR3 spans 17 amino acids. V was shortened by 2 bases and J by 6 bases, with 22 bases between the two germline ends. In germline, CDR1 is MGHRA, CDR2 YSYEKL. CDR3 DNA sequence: TGCGCCAGCAGCCAATTGCCCGGGACAATCTATTGGGATGGCTACACCTTC. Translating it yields CASSQLPGTIYWDGYTF.

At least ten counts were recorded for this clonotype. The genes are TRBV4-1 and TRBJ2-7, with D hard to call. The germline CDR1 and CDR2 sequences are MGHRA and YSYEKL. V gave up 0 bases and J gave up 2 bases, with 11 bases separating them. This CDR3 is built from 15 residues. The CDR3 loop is CASSQDVQNPYEQYV. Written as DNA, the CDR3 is TGCGCCAGCAGCCAAGATGTGCAGAACCCCTACGAGCAGTACGTC.

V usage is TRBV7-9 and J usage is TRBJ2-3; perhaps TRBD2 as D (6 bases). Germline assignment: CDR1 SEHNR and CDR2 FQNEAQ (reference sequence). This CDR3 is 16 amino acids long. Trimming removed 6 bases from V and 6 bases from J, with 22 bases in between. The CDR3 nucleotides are TGTGCCAGCAGAGGGGACTCCCGGCCCTCTCGCGATACGCAGTATTTT. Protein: CASRGDSRPSRDTQYF.

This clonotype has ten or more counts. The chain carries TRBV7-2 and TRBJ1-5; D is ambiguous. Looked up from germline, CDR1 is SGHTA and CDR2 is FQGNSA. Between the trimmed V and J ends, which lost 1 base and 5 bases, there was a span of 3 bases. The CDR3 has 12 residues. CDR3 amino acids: CASSLDDQPQHF. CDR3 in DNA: TGTGCCAGCAGCTTAGACGATCAGCCCCAGCATTTT.

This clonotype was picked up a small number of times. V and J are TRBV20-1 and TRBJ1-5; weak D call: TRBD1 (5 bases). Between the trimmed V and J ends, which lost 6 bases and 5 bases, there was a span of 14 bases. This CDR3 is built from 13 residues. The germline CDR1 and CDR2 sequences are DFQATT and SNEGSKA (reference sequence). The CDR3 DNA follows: TGCAGTGCGGGAACCACAGGAGATCAGCCCCAGCATTTT. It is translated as CSAGTTGDQPQHF.

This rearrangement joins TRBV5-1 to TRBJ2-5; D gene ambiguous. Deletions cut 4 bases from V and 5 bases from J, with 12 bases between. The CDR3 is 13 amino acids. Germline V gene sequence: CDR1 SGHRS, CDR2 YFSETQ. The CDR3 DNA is TGCGCCAGCAGCACCAGTCCAAGCGAGACCCAGTACTTC. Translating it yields CASSTSPSETQYF.

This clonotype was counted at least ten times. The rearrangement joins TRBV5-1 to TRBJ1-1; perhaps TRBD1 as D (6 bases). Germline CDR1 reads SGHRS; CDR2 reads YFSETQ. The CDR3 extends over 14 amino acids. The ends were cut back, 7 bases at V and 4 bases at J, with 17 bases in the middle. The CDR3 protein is CASGLDSPFTEAFF. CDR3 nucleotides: TGCGCCAGCGGCCTGGACAGCCCTTTCACTGAAGCTTTCTTT.

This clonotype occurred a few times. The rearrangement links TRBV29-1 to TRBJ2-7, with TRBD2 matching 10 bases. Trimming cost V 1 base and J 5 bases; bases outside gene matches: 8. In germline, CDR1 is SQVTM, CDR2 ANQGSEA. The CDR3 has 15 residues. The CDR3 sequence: CSVEGLAGDWDEQYF. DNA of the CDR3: TGCAGCGTTGAAGGGCTAGCGGGGGATTGGGACGAGCAGTACTTC.

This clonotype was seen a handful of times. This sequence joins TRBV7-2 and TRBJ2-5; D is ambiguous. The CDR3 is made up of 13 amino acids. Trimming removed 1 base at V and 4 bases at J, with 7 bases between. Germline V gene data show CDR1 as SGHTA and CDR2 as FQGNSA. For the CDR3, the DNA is TGTGCCAGCAGCTTAGGGCAGATAGAGACCCAGTACTTC. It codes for CASSLGQIETQYF.

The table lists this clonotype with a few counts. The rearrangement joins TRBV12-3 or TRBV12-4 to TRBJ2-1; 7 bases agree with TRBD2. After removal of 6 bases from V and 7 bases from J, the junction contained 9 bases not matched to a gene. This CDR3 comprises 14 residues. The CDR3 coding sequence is TGTGCCAGCAGCCTAGCGGAGCTCATAAATGAGCAGTTCTTC. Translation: CASSLAELINEQFF.

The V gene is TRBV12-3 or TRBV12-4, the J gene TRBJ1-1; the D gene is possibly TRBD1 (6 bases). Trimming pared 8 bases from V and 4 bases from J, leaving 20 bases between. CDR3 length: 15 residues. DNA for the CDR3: TGTGCCAGCTCGAAGGGGGGACCCGGGAGCACTGAAGCTTTCTTT. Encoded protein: CASSKGGPGSTEAFF.

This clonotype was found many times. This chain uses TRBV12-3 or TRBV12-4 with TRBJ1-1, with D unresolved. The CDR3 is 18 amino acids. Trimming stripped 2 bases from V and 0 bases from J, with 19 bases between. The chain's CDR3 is CASSLPPTGLIVNTEAFF. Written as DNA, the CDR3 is TGTGCCAGCAGTTTACCCCCGACGGGCCTCATCGTGAACACTGAAGCTTTCTTT.

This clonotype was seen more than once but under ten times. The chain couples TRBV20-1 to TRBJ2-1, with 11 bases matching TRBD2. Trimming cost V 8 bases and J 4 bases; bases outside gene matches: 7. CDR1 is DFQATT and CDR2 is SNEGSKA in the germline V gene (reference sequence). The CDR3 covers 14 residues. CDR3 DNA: TGCAGTCCCGCCGGGACTAGCGGTTACAATGAGCAGTTCTTC. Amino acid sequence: CSPAGTSGYNEQFF.

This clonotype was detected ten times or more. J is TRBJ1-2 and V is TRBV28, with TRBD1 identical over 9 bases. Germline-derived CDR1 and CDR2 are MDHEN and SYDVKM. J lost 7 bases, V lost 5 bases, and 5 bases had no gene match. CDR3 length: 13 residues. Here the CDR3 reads CASSGRQGGGYTF. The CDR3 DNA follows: TGTGCCAGCAGTGGACGACAGGGGGGTGGCTACACCTTC.

In nucleotides, the CDR3 is TGTGCCACCACGGGGGGCAGCTCCTATAATTCACCCCTCCACTTT. Its protein product is CATTGGSSYNSPLHF. The chain employs TRBV18 and TRBJ1-6, with a weak D call TRBD1 (6 bases). Germline CDR1 reads KGHSH; CDR2 reads LQKENI. The V end lost 10 bases, the J end lost 0 bases, and 13 bases lay between the germline ends. This CDR3 is built from 15 residues.